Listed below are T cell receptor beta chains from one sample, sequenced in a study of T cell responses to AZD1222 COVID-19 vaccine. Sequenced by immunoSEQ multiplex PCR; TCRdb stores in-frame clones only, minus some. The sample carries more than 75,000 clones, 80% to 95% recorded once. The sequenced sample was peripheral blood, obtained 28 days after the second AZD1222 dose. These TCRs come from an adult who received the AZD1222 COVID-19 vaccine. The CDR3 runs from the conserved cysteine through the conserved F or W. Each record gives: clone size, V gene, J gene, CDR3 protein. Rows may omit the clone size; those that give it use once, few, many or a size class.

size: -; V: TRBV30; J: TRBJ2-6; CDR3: CAWTQTRTVVLTF
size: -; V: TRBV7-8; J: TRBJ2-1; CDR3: CASRMSGKPFTSDEQFF
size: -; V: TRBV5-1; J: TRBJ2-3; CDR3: CASSLVQGNTDTQYF
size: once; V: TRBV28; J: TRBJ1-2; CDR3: CASSLRGKYGYTF
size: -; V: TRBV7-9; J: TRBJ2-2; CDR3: CASSIPTGFRTGELFF
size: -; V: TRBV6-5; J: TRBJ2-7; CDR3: CASSRGQGGNYEQYF
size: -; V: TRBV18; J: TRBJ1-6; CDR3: CASSPIEGYSPLHF
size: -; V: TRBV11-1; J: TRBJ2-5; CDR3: CASSLVAGLETQYF
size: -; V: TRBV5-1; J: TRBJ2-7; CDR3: CASSLRQEAYYEQYF
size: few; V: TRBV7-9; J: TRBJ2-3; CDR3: CASSPWGLLSTDTQYF
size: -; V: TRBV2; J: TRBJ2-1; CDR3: CASRESGSSYNEQFF
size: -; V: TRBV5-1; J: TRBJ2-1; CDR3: CASSLAPGAYNEQFF
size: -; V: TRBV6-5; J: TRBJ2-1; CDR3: CASQRGAHNEQFF
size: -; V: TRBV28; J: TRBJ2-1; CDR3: CASNRDRVILEQFF
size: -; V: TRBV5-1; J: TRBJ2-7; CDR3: CASSSGQGPYEQYF
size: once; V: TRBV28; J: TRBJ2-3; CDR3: CASSLGQGGPDTQYF
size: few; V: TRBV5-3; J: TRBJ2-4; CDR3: CAGRGLADLAACIQYF
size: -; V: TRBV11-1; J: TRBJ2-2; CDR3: CASSLTQANTGELFF
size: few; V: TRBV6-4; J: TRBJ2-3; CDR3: CASSGRDTDTQYF
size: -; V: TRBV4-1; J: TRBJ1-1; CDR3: CASSQEARLEGEAFF
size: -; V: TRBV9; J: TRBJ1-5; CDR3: CASSATGTNQPQHF
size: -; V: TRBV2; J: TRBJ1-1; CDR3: CASSRTELNTEAFF
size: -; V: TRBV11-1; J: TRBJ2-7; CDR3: CASSLLRGSSYEQYF
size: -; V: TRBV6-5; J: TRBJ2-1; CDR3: CASRGTGTGYSEQFF
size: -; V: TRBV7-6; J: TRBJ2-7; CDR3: CASSLGGTSGGYEQYF
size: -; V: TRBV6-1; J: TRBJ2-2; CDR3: CASSERAAGGANTGELFF
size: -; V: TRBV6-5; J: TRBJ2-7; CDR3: CASRPGLADYEQYF
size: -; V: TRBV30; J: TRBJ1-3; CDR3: CAWTQGIGGNTIYF
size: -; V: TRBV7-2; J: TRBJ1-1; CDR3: CASSLDRGNTEAFF
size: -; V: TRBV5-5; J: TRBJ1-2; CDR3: CASSLIRQAYGYTF
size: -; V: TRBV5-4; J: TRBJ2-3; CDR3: CASGLAGGDTQYF
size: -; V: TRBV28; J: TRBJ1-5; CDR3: CASSLRGRAWQPQHF
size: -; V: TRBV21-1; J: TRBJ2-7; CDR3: CANLLTGDLGEQYF
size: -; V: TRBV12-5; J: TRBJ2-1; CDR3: CASALSSYNEQFF
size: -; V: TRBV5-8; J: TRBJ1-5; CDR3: CASSLVGGTRVLGPQHF
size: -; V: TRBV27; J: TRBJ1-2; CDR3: CASRLNPDRTYGYTF
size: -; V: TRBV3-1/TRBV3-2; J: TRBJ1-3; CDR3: CASSPSPPGRGNTIYF
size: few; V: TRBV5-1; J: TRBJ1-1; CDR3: CASSWGVNTEAFF
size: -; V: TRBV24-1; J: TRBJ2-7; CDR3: CATSNEKDRGIYEQYF
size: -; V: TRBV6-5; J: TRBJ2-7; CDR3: CASSPPGQPGREQYF
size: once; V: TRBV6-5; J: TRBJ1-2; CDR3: CASSYSRQDYGYTF
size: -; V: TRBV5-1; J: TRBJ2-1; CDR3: CASSSNNRAEQFF
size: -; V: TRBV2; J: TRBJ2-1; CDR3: CASKPRDRTYNEQFF
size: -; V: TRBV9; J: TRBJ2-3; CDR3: CASSVEGRTGGTDTQYF
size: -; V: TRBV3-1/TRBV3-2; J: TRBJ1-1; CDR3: CASSQGPNTEAFF
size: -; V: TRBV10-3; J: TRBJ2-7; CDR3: CAISPDRALDEQYF
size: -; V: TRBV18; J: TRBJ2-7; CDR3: CASQNSQSSYEQYF
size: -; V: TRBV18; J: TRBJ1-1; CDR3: CASSPHKGTEAFF
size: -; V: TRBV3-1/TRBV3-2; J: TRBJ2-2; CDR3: CASSQPGLAGGSGELFF
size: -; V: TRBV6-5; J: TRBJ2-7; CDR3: CASRLASGNTYEQYF
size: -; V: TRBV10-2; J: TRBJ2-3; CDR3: CASSESADTQYF
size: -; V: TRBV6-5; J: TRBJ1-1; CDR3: CASGGGWTEAFF
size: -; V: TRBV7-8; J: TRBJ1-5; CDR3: CASSLGDFSNQPQHF
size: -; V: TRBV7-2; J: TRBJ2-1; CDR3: CASSSRTSGSRPEQFF
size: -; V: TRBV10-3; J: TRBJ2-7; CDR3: CAISTGPLRDEQYF